This T cell receptor (beta chain) was identified during a study of shared clonotypes between healthy human individuals. For the study at large: Three CD4 naive, three CD4 memory, two CD8 naive and one CD8 memory plate were used per donor. The study's findings and limits: In contrast to clonotypes shared by all four donors, non-shared clonotypes had lower generation probabilities.

The CDR3 extends over 12 amino acids. Deletions cut 8 bases from V and 4 bases from J, with 11 bases between. The V gene's germline CDR1 is MNHEY and CDR2 SVGAGI. As processed by the authors: Junction-only sequences produced by ImmunoSEQ had no quality scores, so filtering differed. Sequenced by immunoSEQ multiplex PCR; TCRdb stores in-frame clones only, minus some. The V and J calls and clone size come from that table; D and trimming were worked out from the DNA. The repertoire holds roughly 2.4 million clones, with roughly 95% as singletons. Notes on this clone: Its antigen remains unidentified.

What was sequenced was naive CD4+ T cells sorted from blood. Subset in this sample: CD45RA+ positively selected. This receptor was taken from a man aged 18 to 29 in good health. The J gene is TRBJ1-1, the V gene TRBV6-5, with D perhaps matching TRBD1 (6 bases). The CDR3 DNA is TGTGCCAGCGGAACAGGGCGCACTGAAGCTTTCTTT. Translating it yields CASGTGRTEAFF.